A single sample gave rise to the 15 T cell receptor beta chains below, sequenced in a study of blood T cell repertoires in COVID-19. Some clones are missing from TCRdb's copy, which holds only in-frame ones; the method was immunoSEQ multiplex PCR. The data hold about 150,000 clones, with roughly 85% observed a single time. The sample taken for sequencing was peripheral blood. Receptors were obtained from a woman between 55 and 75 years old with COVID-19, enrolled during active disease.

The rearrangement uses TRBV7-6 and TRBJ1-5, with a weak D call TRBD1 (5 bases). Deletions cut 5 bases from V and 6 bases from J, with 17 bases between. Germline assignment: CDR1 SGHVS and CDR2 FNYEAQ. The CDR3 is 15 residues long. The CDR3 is CASSLDSGRGQPQHF. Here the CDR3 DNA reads TGTGCCAGCAGCCTTGACAGTGGAAGGGGTCAGCCCCAGCATTTT.

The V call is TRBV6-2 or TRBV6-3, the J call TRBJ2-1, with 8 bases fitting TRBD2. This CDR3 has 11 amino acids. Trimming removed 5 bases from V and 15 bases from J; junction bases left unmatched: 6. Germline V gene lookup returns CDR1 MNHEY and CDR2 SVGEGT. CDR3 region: CASSGSGSRFF. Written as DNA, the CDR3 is TGTGCCAGCAGTGGCAGCGGGAGTCGGTTCTTC.

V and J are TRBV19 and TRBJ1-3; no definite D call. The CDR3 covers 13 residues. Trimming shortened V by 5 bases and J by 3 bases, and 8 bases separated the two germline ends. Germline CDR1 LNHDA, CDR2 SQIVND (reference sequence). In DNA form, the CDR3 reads TGTGCCAGTAGTCCCCCGTATGGAAACACCATATATTTT. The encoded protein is CASSPPYGNTIYF.

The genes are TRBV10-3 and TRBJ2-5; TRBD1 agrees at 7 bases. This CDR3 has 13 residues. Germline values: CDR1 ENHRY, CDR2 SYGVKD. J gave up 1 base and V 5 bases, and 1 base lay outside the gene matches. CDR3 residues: CAISWDSQETQYF. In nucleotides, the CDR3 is TGTGCCATCAGTTGGGACAGCCAAGAGACCCAGTACTTC.

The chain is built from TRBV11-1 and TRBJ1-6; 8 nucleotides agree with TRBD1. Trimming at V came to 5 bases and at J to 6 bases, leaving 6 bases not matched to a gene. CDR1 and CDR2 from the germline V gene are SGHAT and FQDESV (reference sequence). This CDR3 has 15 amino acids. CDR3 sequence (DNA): TGTGCCAGCAGCACGCAGGGGGCAGGTAATTCACCCCTCCACTTT. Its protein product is CASSTQGAGNSPLHF.

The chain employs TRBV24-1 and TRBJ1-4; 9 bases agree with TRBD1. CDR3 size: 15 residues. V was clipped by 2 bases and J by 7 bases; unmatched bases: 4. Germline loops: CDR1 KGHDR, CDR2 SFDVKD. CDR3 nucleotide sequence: TGTGCCACCAGTGATTCGGGACAGGGCTCTGAAAAACTGTTTTTT. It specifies CATSDSGQGSEKLFF.

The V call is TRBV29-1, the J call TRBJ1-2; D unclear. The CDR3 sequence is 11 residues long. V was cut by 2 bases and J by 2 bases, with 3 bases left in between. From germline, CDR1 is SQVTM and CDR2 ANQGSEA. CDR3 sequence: CSVEQNYGYTF. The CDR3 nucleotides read TGCAGCGTTGAACAAAACTATGGCTACACCTTC.

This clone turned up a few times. CDR3 region: CASSWGLDSRSPLHF. In nucleotides, the CDR3 is TGTGCCAGCAGTTGGGGACTGGATTCCCGTTCACCCCTCCACTTT. This chain joins TRBV6-9 and TRBJ1-6, with D possibly matching TRBD1 (5 bases). The CDR3 runs 15 residues. V lost 4 bases, J lost 9 bases, and 16 bases lay in between. Germline lookup yields CDR1 MNHGY and CDR2 SVAAGI.

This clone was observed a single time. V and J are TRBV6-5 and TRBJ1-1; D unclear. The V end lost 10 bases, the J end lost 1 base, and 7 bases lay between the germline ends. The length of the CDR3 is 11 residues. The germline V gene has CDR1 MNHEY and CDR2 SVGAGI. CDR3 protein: CAIRENTEAFF. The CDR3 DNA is TGTGCCATCCGGGAGAACACTGAAGCTTTCTTT.

CDR3 in DNA: TGTGCCGGCAAAGGGACTAGCGGGTACAATGAGCAGTTCTTC. It specifies CAGKGTSGYNEQFF. The V and J genes are TRBV2 and TRBJ2-1; the match to TRBD2 covers 12 bases. Germline V CDR1 and CDR2: SNHLY, FYNNEI. V gave up 11 bases and J gave up 4 bases; unmatched junction bases: 6. The CDR3 has 14 amino acids.

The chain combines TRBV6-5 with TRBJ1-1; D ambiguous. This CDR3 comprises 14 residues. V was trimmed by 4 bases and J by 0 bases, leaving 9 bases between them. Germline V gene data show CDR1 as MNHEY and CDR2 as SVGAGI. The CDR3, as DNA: TGTGCCAGCAGTTTATCTAAGATGAACACTGAAGCTTTCTTT. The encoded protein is CASSLSKMNTEAFF.

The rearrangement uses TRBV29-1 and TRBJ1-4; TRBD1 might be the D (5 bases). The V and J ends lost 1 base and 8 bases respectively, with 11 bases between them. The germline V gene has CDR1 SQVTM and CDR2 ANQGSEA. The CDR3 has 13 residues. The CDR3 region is CSVEGQGGEKLFF. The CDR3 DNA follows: TGCAGCGTTGAAGGCCAGGGAGGGGAAAAACTGTTTTTT.

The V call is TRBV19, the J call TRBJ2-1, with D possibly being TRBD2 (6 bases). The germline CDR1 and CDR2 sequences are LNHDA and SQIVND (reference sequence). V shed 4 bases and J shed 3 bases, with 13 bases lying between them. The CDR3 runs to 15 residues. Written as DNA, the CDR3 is TGTGCCAGTAGTACCGGGACTGGATTCTACAATGAGCAGTTCTTC. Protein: CASSTGTGFYNEQFF. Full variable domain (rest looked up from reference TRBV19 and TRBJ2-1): DGGITQSPKYLFRKEGQNVTLSCEQNLNHDAMYWYRQDPGQGLRLIYYSQIVNDFQKGDIAEGYSVSREKKESFPLTVTSAQKNPTAFYLCASSTGTGFYNEQFFGPGTRLTVL.

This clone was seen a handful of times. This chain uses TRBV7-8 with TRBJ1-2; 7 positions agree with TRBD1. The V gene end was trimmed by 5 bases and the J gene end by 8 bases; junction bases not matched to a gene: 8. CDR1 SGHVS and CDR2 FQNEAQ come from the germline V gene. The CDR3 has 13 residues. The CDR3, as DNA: TGTGCCAGCAGCCCCGGGACAGAAAGGGGCTACACCTTC. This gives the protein CASSPGTERGYTF.

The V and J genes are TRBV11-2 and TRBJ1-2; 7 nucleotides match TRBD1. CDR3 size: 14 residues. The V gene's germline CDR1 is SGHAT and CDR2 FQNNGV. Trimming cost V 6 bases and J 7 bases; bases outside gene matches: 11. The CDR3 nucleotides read TGTGCCAGCAGGCTGACAGGGTTAGAATTTGGCTACACCTTC. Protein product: CASRLTGLEFGYTF.